Included here is one T cell receptor (beta chain) sequence, with context. Its specificity is not known. V lost 4 bases, J lost 0 bases, and 7 bases stayed unmatched. The CDR3 length is 18 residues. The germline V gene has CDR1 SGHTA and CDR2 FQGNSA. This entry comes from a study of PD-1 blockade in classical Hodgkin lymphoma. General study points: Newly diagnosed patients and complete responders had comparable diversity at baseline.

In every patient, relapse followed autologous stem cell transplantation, while exposure to brentuximab vedotin differed. Clones were sequenced by immunoSEQ multiplex PCR, and TCRdb holds only the in-frame ones, with some missing. The sample holds around 150,000 clones, 78% seen once. The chain couples TRBV7-2 to TRBJ2-4, with 12 bases aligning to TRBD1. This TCR was recovered from a human donor with classical Hodgkin lymphoma. Here the sequenced sample was peripheral blood mononuclear cells (PBMCs), taken before the second cycle of nivolumab. DNA of the CDR3: TGTGCCAGCAGCTCGGGACAGGGGGCACTCCTAGCCAAAAACATTCAGTACTTC. Translated: CASSSGQGALLAKNIQYF.